The text below deals with one T cell receptor beta chain. Antigen specificity is unknown. Repertoires were generated with immunoSEQ multiplex PCR, while TCRdb's copy carries only in-frame clones and drops some. The data hold about 150,000 clones, with about nine tenths observed a single time. This sample stems from a study of T cell responses to AZD1222 COVID-19 vaccine. Study-wide findings and caveats: Females made up more of the donors, who were largely white British, and clonal diversity may have come out too low. Researchers report vaccine-associated CD4 TCRs spanning spike, with dominance at 160-218 and 743-854. Among those given AZD1222, only five to seven were seropositive at baseline.

Trimming took 8 bases from V and 6 from J; bases not matched to a gene: 9. CDR1 MNHEY and CDR2 SVGAGI come from the germline V gene. This CDR3 has 14 residues. The sequences come from peripheral blood, collected on day 0 of AZD1222 vaccination. The chain combines TRBV6-5 with TRBJ1-1; 10 nucleotides agree with TRBD1. The sequence derives from an adult in good health. For the CDR3, the DNA is TGTGCCAGCGGCCGGGACAGGGGACCGGCTGAAGCTTTCTTT. This encodes CASGRDRGPAEAFF.